This entry lists 29 T cell receptor beta chains sequenced from one sample in a study of Tregs in tolerant kidney transplant recipients. Here immunoSEQ multiplex PCR was the method, and the copy in TCRdb shows in-frame clones only, minus some. The sample carries roughly 120,000 clones, approximately 90% recorded once. The sequenced sample was CD4+ T cells from blood. These receptor sequences come from a human donor in good health.

The chain has TRBV10-1 and TRBJ1-1; D is uncertain. The length of the CDR3 is 13 residues. Trimming removed 6 bases at V and 1 base at J, with 9 bases between. The germline CDR1 and CDR2 sequences are WNHNN and SYGVQD (reference sequence). CDR3 nucleotides: TGCGCCAGCAGCCCCCGTCGGAACACTGAAGCTTTCTTT. Amino acid sequence: CASSPRRNTEAFF.

The V call is TRBV6-1, the J call TRBJ2-7, with D possibly being TRBD2 (5 bases). CDR3 size: 13 residues. The germline V gene encodes CDR1 MNHNS and CDR2 SASEGT. V lost 7 bases to trimming and J lost 4 bases, with 14 bases between them. As DNA, the CDR3 is TGTGCCAGCAAGGCTAGCCTCGATTACGAGCAGTACTTC. This sequence encodes CASKASLDYEQYF.

The rearrangement uses TRBV2 and TRBJ1-1, with D possibly being TRBD1 (5 bases). Germline CDR1 reads SNHLY; CDR2 reads FYNNEI. Trimming took 2 bases from V and 7 from J, leaving 17 bases between them. The CDR3 has 15 amino acids. The CDR3 sequence is CASSEYGARGGEAFF. CDR3 DNA sequence: TGTGCCAGCAGTGAATATGGGGCAAGAGGCGGTGAAGCTTTCTTT.

This rearrangement joins TRBV20-1 to TRBJ1-2; D remains ambiguous. Germline CDR1 and CDR2: DFQATT and SNEGSKA (reference sequence). V lost 6 bases and J 0 bases, leaving 2 bases between the germline ends. This CDR3 has 10 residues. This CDR3 is CSATNYGYTF. The CDR3 bases are TGCAGTGCGACTAACTATGGCTACACCTTC.

The chain is built from TRBV5-6 and TRBJ1-3; 7 bases are a match to TRBD1. Germline V lookup: CDR1 SGHDT, CDR2 YYEEEE. The CDR3 loop spans 19 amino acids. V trimming: 0 bases; J trimming: 0 bases; junction bases outside the gene matches: 12. Here the CDR3 reads CASSLAARDSKDSGNTIYF. DNA for the CDR3: TGTGCCAGCAGCTTGGCGGCCCGGGACAGCAAAGACTCTGGAAACACCATATATTTT.

The genes are TRBV18 and TRBJ2-7; 9 bases are a match to TRBD2. Germline CDR1 and CDR2: KGHSH and LQKENI. CDR3 size: 14 residues. The ends lost 6 bases at V and 0 bases at J; junction bases unmatched: 3. The CDR3 DNA follows: TGTGCCAGCTCTCTAGCGGGGAGCTCCTACGAGCAGTACTTC. This codes for CASSLAGSSYEQYF.

The rearrangement links TRBV30 to TRBJ2-3, with 9 bases that match TRBD2. Germline V CDR1 and CDR2: GTSNPN, SVGIG (reference sequence). V was clipped by 1 base and J by 2 bases; unmatched bases: 7. The CDR3 is 16 residues long. CDR3 sequence reads: CAWSASPSGNTDTQYF. DNA of the CDR3: TGTGCCTGGAGTGCTTCGCCTAGCGGGAACACAGATACGCAGTATTTT.

The count of this clone is one. The chain recombines TRBV10-1 with TRBJ2-6; either TRBD1 or TRBD2 may fit D (5 bases each). Germline V lookup: CDR1 WNHNN, CDR2 SYGVQD (reference sequence). The V end was cut by 4 bases, the J end by 0 bases, with 10 bases between. CDR3 size: 16 residues. Here the CDR3 reads CASSGDVRSGANVLTF. CDR3 nucleotide sequence: TGCGCCAGCAGTGGGGACGTACGCTCTGGGGCCAACGTCCTGACTTTC.

The V and J genes are TRBV19 and TRBJ1-2; D possibly corresponds to TRBD1 (6 bases). This CDR3 spans 16 amino acids. Trimming took 7 bases from V and 6 from J, leaving 24 bases between them. Per the germline V gene, CDR1 is LNHDA and CDR2 is SQIVND (reference sequence). For the CDR3, the DNA is TGTGCCAGTAAAACCGGACAGCCTTCCTGGCGGGATGGCTACACCTTC. Protein sequence: CASKTGQPSWRDGYTF.

The chain couples TRBV6-6 to TRBJ1-1; TRBD1 matches 8 bases. The CDR3 runs 14 residues. V gave up 5 bases and J gave up 1 base; unmatched junction bases: 3. Germline V CDR1 and CDR2: MNHNY, SVGAGI (reference sequence). CDR3 in amino acids: CASSGDRRNTEAFF. CDR3 in DNA: TGTGCCAGCAGTGGGGACAGGAGGAACACTGAAGCTTTCTTT.

This clone has more than one count but fewer than ten. The genes are TRBV9 and TRBJ2-1, with 12 bases fitting TRBD2. The trim removed 1 base at V and 9 bases at J, leaving 5 bases unmatched. This CDR3 is 15 amino acids long. Per the germline V gene, CDR1 is SGDLS and CDR2 is YYNGEE. Here the CDR3 reads CASSVTTSGSTEQFF. CDR3 DNA: TGTGCCAGCAGCGTAACGACTAGCGGGAGTACTGAGCAGTTCTTC.

The gene calls are TRBV5-6 and TRBJ2-2; the D gene is possibly TRBD2 (6 bases). The CDR3 runs to 14 residues. Germline CDR1 is SGHDT and CDR2 is YYEEEE. V was shortened by 4 bases and J by 2 bases, with 9 bases between the two germline ends. The CDR3 bases are TGTGCCAGCAGCGCGGGACTCAACACCGGGGAGCTGTTTTTT. Translated, it gives CASSAGLNTGELFF. The full variable domain, with the rest looked up from reference TRBV5-6 and TRBJ2-2, is DAGVTQSPTHLIKTRGQQVTLRCSPKSGHDTVSWYQQALGQGPQFIFQYYEEEERQRGNFPDRFSGHQFPNYSSELNVNALLLGDSALYLCASSAGLNTGELFFGEGSRLTVL.

V and J are TRBV11-2 and TRBJ2-1; 14 bases are shared with TRBD2. V lost 6 bases and J lost 4; bases outside the gene matches: 11. The length of the CDR3 is 18 residues. Germline CDR1 reads SGHAT; CDR2 reads FQNNGV. The CDR3 sequence is CASRRPGLAGAGYNEQFF. The CDR3 nucleotides are TGTGCCAGCAGGCGTCCGGGACTAGCGGGAGCCGGGTACAATGAGCAGTTCTTC.

This chain connects TRBV4-1 to TRBJ2-1, with 8 bases matching TRBD2. V lost 0 bases and J lost 1; bases outside the gene matches: 17. CDR3 length: 21 residues. CDR1 MGHRA and CDR2 YSYEKL come from the germline V gene. The CDR3, as DNA: TGCGCCAGCAGCCAAGACAGGTACGCGGGAGGCGGTCGAAAATCCTACAATGAGCAGTTCTTC. Its translation is CASSQDRYAGGGRKSYNEQFF.

V gene TRBV6-5 combines with J gene TRBJ2-1; D is unclear. Germline assignment: CDR1 MNHEY and CDR2 SVGAGI. Deletions cut 2 bases from V and 7 bases from J, with 15 bases between. The CDR3 has 15 residues. CDR3 bases: TGTGCCAGCAGTTACGAGGCTAGTCACAATAATGAGCAGTTCTTC. This codes for CASSYEASHNNEQFF.

In its sample, this clone was seen once. The chain combines TRBV2 with TRBJ1-1; D remains ambiguous. The V gene's germline CDR1 is SNHLY and CDR2 FYNNEI. This CDR3 is 13 amino acids long. Trimming removed 6 bases at V and 0 bases at J, with 8 bases between. DNA for the CDR3: TGTGCCAGCAGCAGAGATCTGAACACTGAAGCTTTCTTT. Its translation: CASSRDLNTEAFF.

V and J are TRBV5-5 and TRBJ1-4, with a possible D match to TRBD1 (5 bases). This CDR3 is 16 amino acids long. CDR1 is SGHKS, CDR2 YYEKEE, per germline (reference sequence). The V and J ends lost 7 bases and 1 base respectively, with 17 bases between them. CDR3 region: CASGPGPPGTNEKLFF. CDR3 nucleotide sequence: TGTGCCAGCGGCCCGGGACCCCCGGGAACTAATGAAAAACTGTTTTTT.

V gene TRBV2 combines with J gene TRBJ1-2; D perhaps matches TRBD1 (6 bases). CDR3 length: 18 amino acids. V lost 2 bases and J 3 bases, leaving 22 bases between the germline ends. Germline V gene lookup returns CDR1 SNHLY and CDR2 FYNNEI. CDR3: CASSEQNRAIIRHYGYTF. The DNA of the CDR3 is TGTGCCAGCAGTGAACAAAACAGGGCAATCATTCGACACTATGGCTACACCTTC.

This clone was counted between two and nine times. The chain employs TRBV4-1 and TRBJ1-1; TRBD1 might be the D (6 bases). The CDR3 has 14 residues. V gave up 3 bases and J gave up 1 base, with 9 bases separating them. Germline CDR1 is MGHRA and CDR2 is YSYEKL. The CDR3 sequence: CASSHLGQNTEAFF. CDR3 DNA sequence: TGCGCCAGCAGCCACCTGGGACAGAACACTGAAGCTTTCTTT.

This chain joins TRBV10-3 and TRBJ2-6; the D is unclear. Trimming shortened V by 6 bases and J by 0 bases, and 6 bases separated the two germline ends. The CDR3 is made up of 14 amino acids. Germline assignment: CDR1 ENHRY and CDR2 SYGVKD. CDR3 in amino acids: CAIRGNSGANVLTF. The CDR3 DNA is TGTGCCATCAGGGGAAACTCTGGGGCCAACGTCCTGACTTTC.

V gene TRBV19 combines with J gene TRBJ2-5, with D perhaps TRBD2 (5 bases). Trimming took 5 bases from V and 1 from J, leaving 14 bases between them. The CDR3 spans 15 residues. Germline loops: CDR1 LNHDA, CDR2 SQIVND (reference sequence). DNA for the CDR3: TGTGCCAGTAGTTTCAAGACACGGGGCCAAGAGACCCAGTACTTC. It translates to CASSFKTRGQETQYF. The entire variable domain, with the rest obtained from reference TRBV19 and TRBJ2-5, is as follows: DGGITQSPKYLFRKEGQNVTLSCEQNLNHDAMYWYRQDPGQGLRLIYYSQIVNDFQKGDIAEGYSVSREKKESFPLTVTSAQKNPTAFYLCASSFKTRGQETQYFGPGTRLLVL.

This chain connects TRBV7-2 to TRBJ1-1; tentatively, D is TRBD1 (5 bases). The CDR3 loop spans 15 amino acids. Trimming took 4 bases from V and 4 from J, leaving 16 bases between them. Germline loops: CDR1 SGHTA, CDR2 FQGNSA. CDR3 in amino acids: CASSWDRVRVTEAFF. The CDR3 DNA is TGTGCCAGCAGCTGGGACCGGGTGAGGGTCACTGAAGCTTTCTTT.

The rearrangement uses TRBV5-4 and TRBJ2-2; D perhaps matches TRBD1 (6 bases). V was clipped by 3 bases and J by 1 base, with 7 bases between them. Germline CDR1 SGHNT, CDR2 YYREEE (reference sequence). The CDR3 spans 14 residues. The CDR3 region is CASSSGQNTGELFF. Here the CDR3 DNA reads TGTGCCAGCAGCTCGGGACAGAACACCGGGGAGCTGTTTTTT.

V usage is TRBV19 and J usage is TRBJ2-1, with D perhaps TRBD2 (7 bases). CDR1 is LNHDA and CDR2 is SQIVND in the germline V gene (reference sequence). This CDR3 contains 16 residues. V was shortened by 5 bases and J by 2 bases, with 16 bases between the two germline ends. The CDR3 sequence: CASSPSRGGTYNEQFF. The CDR3 DNA sequence: TGTGCCAGTAGTCCATCTCGCGGGGGCACCTACAATGAGCAGTTCTTC.

This rearrangement joins TRBV4-1 to TRBJ1-5, with D perhaps TRBD1 (6 bases). There are 18 residues in the CDR3. V was clipped by 1 base and J by 0 bases, with 16 bases between them. Germline loops: CDR1 MGHRA, CDR2 YSYEKL. For the CDR3, the DNA is TGCGCCAGCAGCCAAGGAACTCAAAGGGGGTATAGCAATCAGCCCCAGCATTTT. Residues: CASSQGTQRGYSNQPQHF.

The genes are TRBV27 and TRBJ1-3, with D unclear. The CDR3 is 16 residues long. Trimming pared 3 bases from V and 0 bases from J, leaving 12 bases between. The germline gives CDR1 MNHEY, CDR2 SMNVEV (reference sequence). CDR3 in amino acids: CASSFADFSSGNTIYF. In DNA, the CDR3 is TGTGCCAGCAGTTTCGCAGATTTCAGCTCTGGAAACACCATATATTTT.

The chain links TRBV10-3 to TRBJ2-3; 9 nucleotides agree with TRBD1. The CDR3 runs to 13 residues. The ends lost 6 bases at V and 3 bases at J; junction bases unmatched: 1. The germline V gene has CDR1 ENHRY and CDR2 SYGVKD. The CDR3 reads CAIRGQGTDTQYF. CDR3 nucleotides: TGTGCCATCAGAGGACAGGGGACAGATACGCAGTATTTT.

The chain couples TRBV19 to TRBJ2-1; 11 bases are a match to TRBD2. This CDR3 comprises 14 residues. Germline V gene lookup returns CDR1 LNHDA and CDR2 SQIVND (reference sequence). V dropped 1 base and J dropped 15; count of bases not matched to a gene: 8. CDR3 protein: CASSIVGSGGARFF. CDR3 nucleotide sequence: TGTGCCAGTAGTATAGTGGGTAGCGGGGGGGCTAGGTTCTTC.

The chain combines TRBV5-1 with TRBJ2-1; D call uncertain. The CDR3 totals 14 residues. V lost 3 bases to trimming and J lost 6 bases, with 13 bases between them. The germline V gene has CDR1 SGHRS and CDR2 YFSETQ. The CDR3 DNA reads as TGCGCCAGCAGCTCCCTTCCGCAGCGCAATGAGCAGTTCTTC. Amino acid sequence: CASSSLPQRNEQFF. The variable domain in full, with the rest retrieved from reference TRBV5-1 and TRBJ2-1, is KAGVTQTPRYLIKTRGQQVTLSCSPISGHRSVSWYQQTPGQGLQFLFEYFSETQRNKGNFPGRFSGRQFSNSRSEMNVSTLELGDSALYLCASSSLPQRNEQFFGPGTRLTVL.